This TCR beta chain was profiled in a study of beta chain features in type 1 diabetes. Regarding the study as a whole: Moderate but significant shortening of TCRB CDR3s was recorded in all four CD4+ subsets from Type 1 diabetes patients.

Expressed TCRB transcripts were sequenced because the isolated RNA had all been reverse transcribed beforehand. Sequenced by immunoSEQ multiplex PCR; TCRdb stores in-frame clones only, minus some. The repertoire has around 97,000 clones, roughly 28% of them found once; the top ten carry 0.5% to 0.6%. Points on this clone: Its antigen is as yet unknown.

Sequenced: central memory CD4+ T cells from blood. This receptor was obtained from a woman under 30 with type 1 diabetes.

CDR3 sequence (DNA): TGTGCCAGCAGTTTAGGAGCGGGGGGGGTGCGAGAGACCCAGTACTTC. It is translated as CASSLGAGGVRETQYF. V gene TRBV28 combines with J gene TRBJ2-5, with 10 bases matching TRBD2. With V trimmed by 2 bases and J by 4 bases, 7 bases remained unmatched. CDR1 and CDR2 from the germline V gene are MDHEN and SYDVKM. The CDR3 runs 16 residues.